This is a list of T cell receptor beta chains from one sample in a study of T cell repertoires in ileal Crohn's disease. TCRdb's table, derived via immunoSEQ multiplex PCR, lists solely in-frame clones and lacks some. The sample includes over 8,500 clones, roughly 72% seen only once; the top ten take around 7.2%. The sample comprised ileal tissue. The receptors here all came from an adult with Crohn's disease. Each CDR3 is given with its conserved first and last residue.

v_gene,CDR3aa
TRBV11-2,CASSTRLAGIYNEQFF
TRBV28,CASREPDGMNTEAFF
TRBV19,CASSIAVGEPNEQFF
TRBV6-5,CASSYGVSSYNEQFF
TRBV6-5,CASIPSGYNEQFF
TRBV30,CAWSLTSNDEQFF
TRBV5-4,CASSLPYSPLHF
TRBV7-6,CASSSTGLAGGELFF
TRBV15,CATRQRTYNEQFF
TRBV9,CASSVTGSGNTEAFF
TRBV2,CASSEGREFFNEQFF
TRBV2,CASRNRGRTDTQYF
TRBV19,CASIESDTGELFF
TRBV28,CASSKGGQEDEKLFF
TRBV2,CASRAIRAANEKLFF
TRBV6-4,CASSEGHQRWTQYF
TRBV19,CASTTTSGPYNEQFF
TRBV19,CASSKIRDRGPPGNQPQHF
TRBV5-5,CATSGEGRETQYF
TRBV30,CAWSVRQGGGNSPLHF
TRBV18,CASSRLADSYEQYF
TRBV19,CASSRGGSYGYTF
TRBV6-5,CASSSGMDYGYTF
TRBV15,CATRGTSGSYEQYF
TRBV28,CASSPPPRSTYSYEQYF
TRBV2,CASRGHPQETQYF
TRBV7-2,CASSFGRGNEQYF
TRBV7-3,CASSLKAGAGVNNEQFF
TRBV5-1,CASTRQQKNQPQHF
TRBV5-1,CASSPQIGGRYYEQYF
TRBV25-1,CASSVTGFEQFF
TRBV28,CASSFDRGYGYTF
TRBV5-4,CASSWGGQVGGYTF
TRBV6-5,CASSSPGGSNEQFF
TRBV7-9,CASSLTTSELSNEQFF
TRBV7-2,CASSLNAARAEAFF
TRBV30,CAWSIWDRPYEQYF
TRBV25-1,CASSEYLGASYEQYF
TRBV7-2,CASSLGTGLGGGYTF
TRBV29-1,CSVGTGGYEQYF
TRBV4-1,CASSRDRGGREQFF
TRBV7-9,CASSLGSRSYGYTF
TRBV29-1,CSGVNRSASYGYTF
TRBV5-1,CASSFSTETNYGYTF